The 8 T cell receptor beta chains below all came from one sample that was sequenced in a study of blood T cell repertoires in COVID-19. Data came from immunoSEQ multiplex PCR; TCRdb stores just in-frame clones and leaves some out. The table lists under 200,000 clones, 80% of them singletons. Sequences were obtained from PBMCs or T cells enriched from blood (not recorded which). The source of these receptors is a woman aged 60-75 years who had recovered from COVID-19.

The chain links TRBV5-1 to TRBJ1-2; D gene ambiguous. This CDR3 has 14 amino acids. Looked up from germline, CDR1 is SGHRS and CDR2 is YFSETQ. Trimming shortened V by 5 bases and J by 3 bases, and 14 bases separated the two germline ends. CDR3 loop: CASRRSADDYGYTF. The DNA for the CDR3 is TGCGCCAGCAGACGGTCAGCGGACGACTATGGCTACACCTTC.

The gene calls are TRBV19 and TRBJ1-6, with TRBD1 identical over 7 bases. V dropped 6 bases and J dropped 5; count of bases not matched to a gene: 10. This CDR3 comprises 16 residues. CDR1 and CDR2 (germline): LNHDA, SQIVND (reference sequence). The CDR3 region is CASSRTGLVNNSPLHF. DNA for the CDR3: TGTGCCAGTAGCCGGACAGGCTTAGTAAATAATTCACCCCTCCACTTT.

The chain carries TRBV7-2 and TRBJ2-5; 10 positions match TRBD1. The CDR3 has 15 residues. The germline CDR1 and CDR2 sequences are SGHTA and FQGNSA. The V and J ends lost 4 bases and 5 bases, in that order; junction bases with no gene match: 7. The CDR3 bases are TGTGCCAGCAGCTACGACAGGGGGCGCGGGGAGACCCAGTACTTC. Translated, it gives CASSYDRGRGETQYF.

This chain joins TRBV6-5 and TRBJ2-7; maybe TRBD2 (7 bases). Germline CDR1 reads MNHEY; CDR2 reads SVGAGI. This CDR3 has 14 residues. V was pared by 4 bases and J by 5 bases, with 15 bases between. The CDR3, as DNA: TGTGCCAGCAGTTCCCCGGGGGGCCGGCACGAGCAGTACTTC. This gives the protein CASSSPGGRHEQYF.

The V and J genes are TRBV12-3 or TRBV12-4 and TRBJ1-2; 10 bases agree with TRBD1. After removal of 6 bases from V and 9 bases from J, the junction contained 7 bases not matched to a gene. CDR3 length: 13 amino acids. The DNA of the CDR3 is TGTGCCAGCAGACCGGGACAGGGGAATCGCTACACCTTC. Residues: CASRPGQGNRYTF.

This sequence joins TRBV29-1 and TRBJ2-3; TRBD1 matches 11 bases. The CDR3 length is 18 residues. CDR1 SQVTM and CDR2 ANQGSEA come from the germline V gene. V was pared by 4 bases and J by 2 bases, with 14 bases of the junction left unmatched. The CDR3 is CSVVLRDRGIWYTDTQYF. The CDR3 DNA follows: TGCAGCGTTGTATTACGGGACAGGGGGATTTGGTACACAGATACGCAGTATTTT.

This clone showed up just a few times. The V gene is TRBV3-1 (or the pseudogene TRBV3-2), the J gene TRBJ1-3, with D perhaps matching TRBD1 (6 bases). Per germline, CDR1 LGHDT and CDR2 YNNKEL (reference sequence). Trimming left V 6 bases short and J 1 base short, with 7 bases between. The CDR3 extends over 13 amino acids. CDR3 loop: CASRRGSGNTIYF. DNA for the CDR3: TGTGCCAGCAGGAGGGGGTCTGGAAACACCATATATTTT.

The CDR3 DNA reads TGTGCCAGCAGTCCCCCGGGACTAGCGAGCTACGAGCAGTACTTC. Residues: CASSPPGLASYEQYF. The rearrangement uses TRBV27 and TRBJ2-7, with 10 bases identical to TRBD2. V dropped 5 bases and J dropped 3; count of bases not matched to a gene: 7. The CDR3 length is 15 residues. Per germline, CDR1 MNHEY and CDR2 SMNVEV (reference sequence).